The rows below give T cell receptor beta chains drawn from one sample of a study of neoadjuvant anti-PD-1 for oral cavity cancer. Sequenced by immunoSEQ multiplex PCR; TCRdb stores in-frame clones only, minus some. The sample holds over 11,000 clones, approximately 70% seen once. The material was PBMCs, obtained before nivolumab (anti-PD-1) treatment. These receptors were obtained from a person aged 35-79 years with oral cavity squamous cell carcinoma. Both conserved end residues are part of each CDR3. The order of the fields is V gene, D gene, J gene, clone size, CDR3 protein, CDR3 DNA. The D gene is left open where the match is weak. Clone size is not always given. Where it is, it says once, few, many or a class for expanded clones.

v_gene: TRBV9; d_gene: NA; j_gene: TRBJ1-2; abundance: NA; CDR3aa: CASSVQSNYGYTF; CDR3nt: TGTGCCAGCAGCGTTCAAAGTAACTATGGCTACACCTTC
v_gene: TRBV2; d_gene: NA; j_gene: TRBJ2-7; abundance: few; CDR3aa: CASSPTGGEQYF; CDR3nt: TGTGCCAGCAGTCCTACAGGAGGCGAGCAGTACTTC
v_gene: TRBV5-1; d_gene: TRBD1; j_gene: TRBJ2-7; abundance: once; CDR3aa: CASSAGQGAGEQYF; CDR3nt: TGCGCCAGCAGCGCGGGACAGGGGGCGGGCGAGCAGTACTTC
v_gene: TRBV4-2; d_gene: TRBD2; j_gene: TRBJ2-5; abundance: NA; CDR3aa: CASSQVGTSPGETQYF; CDR3nt: TGTGCCAGCAGCCAAGTGGGGACTAGTCCTGGGGAGACCCAGTACTTC
v_gene: TRBV4-2; d_gene: NA; j_gene: TRBJ1-1; abundance: NA; CDR3aa: CASSARNPVNTEAFF; CDR3nt: TGTGCCAGCAGCGCAAGGAATCCGGTGAACACTGAAGCTTTCTTT
v_gene: TRBV7-9; d_gene: TRBD1; j_gene: TRBJ2-7; abundance: NA; CDR3aa: CASSPPDRGGPYEQYF; CDR3nt: TGTGCCAGCAGCCCTCCAGACAGGGGAGGCCCCTACGAGCAGTACTTC
v_gene: TRBV2; d_gene: TRBD1; j_gene: TRBJ1-3; abundance: NA; CDR3aa: CASSVDRGAGNTIYF; CDR3nt: TGTGCCAGCAGTGTTGACAGGGGGGCCGGAAACACCATATATTTT
v_gene: TRBV7-9; d_gene: TRBD2; j_gene: TRBJ2-1; abundance: NA; CDR3aa: CASSASGSSYNEQFF; CDR3nt: TGTGCCAGCAGCGCGAGCGGGAGCTCCTACAATGAGCAGTTCTTC
v_gene: TRBV29-1; d_gene: NA; j_gene: TRBJ2-2; abundance: NA; CDR3aa: CSVPPTRAGGELFF; CDR3nt: TGCAGCGTTCCACCAACGAGGGCCGGCGGGGAGCTGTTTTTT
v_gene: TRBV10-3; d_gene: NA; j_gene: TRBJ2-7; abundance: NA; CDR3aa: CAISEEPGLFYEQYF; CDR3nt: TGTGCCATCAGTGAGGAACCGGGACTTTTTTACGAGCAGTACTTC